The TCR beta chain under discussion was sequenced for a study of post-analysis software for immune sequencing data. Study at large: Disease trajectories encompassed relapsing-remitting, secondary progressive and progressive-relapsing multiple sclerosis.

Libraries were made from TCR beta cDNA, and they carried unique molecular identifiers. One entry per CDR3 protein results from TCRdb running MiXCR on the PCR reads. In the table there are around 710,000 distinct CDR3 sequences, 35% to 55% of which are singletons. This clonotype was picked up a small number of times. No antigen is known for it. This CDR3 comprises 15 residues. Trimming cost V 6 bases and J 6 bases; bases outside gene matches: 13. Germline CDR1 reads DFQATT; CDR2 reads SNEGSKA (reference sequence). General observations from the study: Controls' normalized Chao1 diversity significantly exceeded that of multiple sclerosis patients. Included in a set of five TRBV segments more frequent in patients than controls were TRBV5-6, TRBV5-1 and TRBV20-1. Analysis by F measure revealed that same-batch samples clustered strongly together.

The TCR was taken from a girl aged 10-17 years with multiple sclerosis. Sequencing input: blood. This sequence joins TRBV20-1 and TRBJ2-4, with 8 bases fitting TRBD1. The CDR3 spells CSATAGRGPGNIQYF. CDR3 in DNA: TGCAGTGCAACAGCCGGCAGGGGGCCGGGAAACATTCAGTACTTC.